The clone carrying this TCR beta chain was seen many times. TCRdb recomputed calls from the 5' RACE reads with MiXCR, one row per CDR3 protein. Of about 42,000 distinct CDR3 sequences in the sample, around 30% were seen once. The germline V gene encodes CDR1 SGHRS and CDR2 YFSETQ. The CDR3 has 15 residues. The V end was cut by 2 bases, the J end by 6 bases, with 14 bases between. The TCR sequence derives from a female donor with breast cancer. The chain is built from TRBV5-1 and TRBJ2-2; D is unclear. Sequences were obtained from tumor-infiltrating memory CD4+ T cells sorted from the breast tumor. Subset reported: memory CD4+ T cells, CD4+CD45RO+CD25-. The CDR3 nucleotides are TGCGCCAGCAGCTTCAAGGGTGAAGGACCCGGGGAGCTGTTTTTT. Its protein is CASSFKGEGPGELFF.